This T cell receptor beta chain was found in a study of cytomegalovirus exposure and HLA in healthy donors. General observations from the study: In a later analysis, first-cohort TCR clusters were found to tend to co-occur in the 120 or so validation repertoires. Most TCR sequences were seen very rarely across donors, but some public TCRs occurred in many.

The data were produced by immunoSEQ multiplex PCR, yet TCRdb's version contains in-frame clones alone and is incomplete. The sample includes about 220,000 clones, 75% to 90% seen only once; the top ten take about 14%. Germline loops: CDR1 LNHNV, CDR2 YYDKDF (reference sequence). The length of the CDR3 is 16 residues. Trimming removed 4 bases from V and 3 bases from J; junction bases left unmatched: 6. This clone has only one observation. The target antigen is unknown. The gene calls are TRBV15 and TRBJ2-7; 13 nucleotides line up with TRBD2. The TCR comes from a woman in her 30s in good health and CMV-seropositive. The specimen sequenced was PBMCs. CDR3 bases: TGTGCCACCAGCACTCCTGGGACTAGCGGGAACTACGAGCAGTACTTC. Its protein is CATSTPGTSGNYEQYF. Using reference TRBV15 and TRBJ2-7 for the parts outside the CDR3, the full variable domain is DAMVIQNPRYQVTQFGKPVTLSCSQTLNHNVMYWYQQKSSQAPKLLFHYYDKDFNNEADTPDNFQSRRPNTSFCFLDIRSPGLGDTAMYLCATSTPGTSGNYEQYFGPGTRLTVT.